This T cell receptor beta chain was retrieved from a study of CD8 T cells in ankylosing spondylitis. Each TCR beta library was made by quantitative 5'-RACE that incorporated molecular barcodes. Via MiXCR, TCRdb re-called the 5' RACE reads, giving one row per CDR3 protein. The table records 250,000 to 350,000 distinct CDR3 sequences, roughly 8% of them present only once. This clonotype was seen a few times. What it recognizes is unknown. J was trimmed by 4 bases and V by 3 bases; bases with no gene match: 17. The CDR3 spans 19 residues. Germline lookup yields CDR1 KGHSH and CDR2 LQKENI. Overall study findings and caveats: Seven to nine highly homologous variants made up a TCR beta motif, and this motif appeared characteristic of ankylosing spondylitis blood.

The chain has TRBV18 and TRBJ1-5, with 8 bases fitting TRBD1. This clonotype was sampled from a male donor with ankylosing spondylitis. Sequenced input: blood, either unsorted or a sorted T cell fraction (not recorded which). CDR3 coding DNA: TGTGCCAGCTCACCGCGGACAGGGCAGAGGGGGCCCGGGAATCAGCCCCAGCATTTT. This sequence encodes CASSPRTGQRGPGNQPQHF.